This T cell receptor (beta chain) was identified during a study of shared clonotypes between healthy human individuals. Study-wide points: Clonotype sharing across four donors was observed for about 4.8% of naive CD4 clonotypes.

A remark on this clone: The antigen is unknown.

Naive CD8 cells lacked CD45RO, underwent positive selection for CCR7 and left out terminally differentiated effector memory CD45RA+ cells. Deep-level settings were used for running the assay. Profiling relied on immunoSEQ multiplex PCR, and the TCRdb table lists in-frame clones only, not all of them. Here the sample spans 550,000 to 650,000 clones, 96% being singletons. V gave up 5 bases and J gave up 4 bases, with 14 bases separating them. Germline lookup yields CDR1 MDHEN and CDR2 SYDVKM. The CDR3 length is 14 residues. The sequence was obtained from a woman in her 30s in good health. Sequenced material: naive CD8+ T cells sorted from blood. The V call is TRBV28, the J call TRBJ2-5; D assignment may be TRBD1 or TRBD2 (5 bases each). The CDR3 region is CASSHRDPLETQYF. The CDR3 nucleotides are TGTGCCAGCAGTCACCGGGACCCCTTAGAGACCCAGTACTTC.